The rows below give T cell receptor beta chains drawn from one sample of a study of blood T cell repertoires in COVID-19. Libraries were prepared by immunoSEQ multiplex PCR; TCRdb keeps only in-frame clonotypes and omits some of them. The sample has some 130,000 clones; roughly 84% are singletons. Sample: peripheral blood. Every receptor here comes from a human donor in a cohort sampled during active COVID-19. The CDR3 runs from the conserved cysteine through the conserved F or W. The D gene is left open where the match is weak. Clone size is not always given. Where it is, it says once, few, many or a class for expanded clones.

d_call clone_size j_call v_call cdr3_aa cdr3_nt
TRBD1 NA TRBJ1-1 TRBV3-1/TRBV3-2 CASSQRTGGGTEAFF TGTGCCAGCAGCCAAAGGACAGGGGGTGGTACTGAAGCTTTCTTT
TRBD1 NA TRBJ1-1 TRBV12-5 CASGLAKTGTNTEAFF TGTGCTAGTGGTTTGGCTAAGACAGGGACCAACACTGAAGCTTTCTTT
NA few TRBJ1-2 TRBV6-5 CASSPQGGYGYTF TGTGCCAGCAGTCCCCAGGGAGGCTATGGCTACACCTTC
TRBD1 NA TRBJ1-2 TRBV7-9 CASRKTGQDSGYTF TGTGCCAGCAGGAAGACAGGGCAAGATTCTGGCTACACCTTC
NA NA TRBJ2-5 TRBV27 CASSFRYRAETQYF TGTGCCAGCAGTTTTCGCTACCGAGCGGAGACCCAGTACTTC
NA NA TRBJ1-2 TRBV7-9 CASSLEEGRYYGYTF TGTGCCAGCAGCTTAGAAGAGGGCAGATACTATGGCTACACCTTC
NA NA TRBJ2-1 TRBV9 CASSPTAGGNEQFF TGTGCCAGCAGCCCCACGGCCGGCGGGAATGAGCAGTTCTTC
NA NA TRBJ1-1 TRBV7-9 CASSPRGQSNTEAFF TGTGCCAGCAGCCCGAGAGGACAGTCGAACACTGAAGCTTTCTTT
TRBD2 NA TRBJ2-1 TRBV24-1 CATSDRHLRGGEQFF TGTGCCACCAGTGATCGCCATCTACGGGGGGGTGAGCAGTTCTTC
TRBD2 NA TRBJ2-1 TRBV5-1 CASSRGGENNEQFF TGCGCCAGCAGCCGCGGGGGGGAAAACAATGAGCAGTTCTTC
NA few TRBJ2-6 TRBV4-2 CASSRQGDSGANVLTF TGTGCCAGCAGCAGGCAGGGCGACTCTGGGGCCAACGTCCTGACTTTC
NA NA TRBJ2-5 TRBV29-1 CSAKTTGSETQYF TGCAGCGCAAAAACAACAGGGTCAGAGACCCAGTACTTC
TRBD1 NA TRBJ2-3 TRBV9 CASSSRDRDLDTQYF TGTGCCAGCAGCTCCCGGGACAGGGACTTAGATACGCAGTATTTT
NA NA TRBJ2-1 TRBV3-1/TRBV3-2 CASSQRGEQFF TGTGCCAGCAGCCAAAGGGGTGAGCAGTTCTTC
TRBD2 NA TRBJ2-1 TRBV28 CASRSSGTFHEQFF TGTGCCAGCAGATCTAGCGGGACTTTTCATGAGCAGTTCTTC
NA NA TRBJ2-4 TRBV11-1 CASSPPLAKNIQYF TGTGCCAGCAGCCCCCCTTTAGCCAAAAACATTCAGTACTTC
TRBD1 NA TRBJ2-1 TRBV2 CASTPGQSYNEQFF TGTGCCAGCACCCCGGGACAGTCCTACAATGAGCAGTTCTTC
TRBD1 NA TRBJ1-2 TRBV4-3 CASSQDWDSSWGYTF TGCGCCAGCAGCCAAGATTGGGACAGCTCATGGGGCTACACCTTC
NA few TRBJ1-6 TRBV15 CATSRDRGKKVLPLHF TGTGCCACCAGCAGAGACAGGGGAAAAAAGGTATTACCCCTCCACTTT
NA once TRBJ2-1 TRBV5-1 CASSFEVTYNEQFF TGCGCCAGCAGCTTTGAAGTCACTTACAATGAGCAGTTCTTC
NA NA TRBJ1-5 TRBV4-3 CASSLTGYNQPQHF TGCGCCAGCAGCCTAACAGGTTACAATCAGCCCCAGCATTTT
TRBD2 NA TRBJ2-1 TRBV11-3 CASSLGERERRNEQFF TGTGCCAGCAGCTTAGGGGAGCGGGAGCGACGCAATGAGCAGTTCTTC
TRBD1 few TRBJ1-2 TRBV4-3 CASSQDLLGQEVLAYGYTF TGCGCCAGCAGCCAAGATCTGCTCGGACAGGAGGTTCTAGCCTATGGCTACACCTTC
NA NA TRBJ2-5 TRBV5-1 CASSLADWTETQYF TGCGCCAGCAGCTTGGCGGACTGGACGGAGACCCAGTACTTC
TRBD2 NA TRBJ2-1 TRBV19 CASSPLTSGLLYNEQFF TGTGCCAGTAGTCCCCTGACTAGCGGCCTTCTCTACAATGAGCAGTTCTTC
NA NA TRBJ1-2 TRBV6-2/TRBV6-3 CASSLTGFGSYTF TGTGCCAGCAGTCTGACAGGTTTCGGCAGCTACACCTTC
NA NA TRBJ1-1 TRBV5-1 CASSLIGGPLEAFF TGCGCCAGCAGCCTCATAGGAGGGCCTTTGGAAGCTTTCTTT
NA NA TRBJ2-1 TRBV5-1 CASSALPGGENEQFF TGCGCCAGCAGCGCCCTGCCGGGGGGCGAAAATGAGCAGTTCTTC